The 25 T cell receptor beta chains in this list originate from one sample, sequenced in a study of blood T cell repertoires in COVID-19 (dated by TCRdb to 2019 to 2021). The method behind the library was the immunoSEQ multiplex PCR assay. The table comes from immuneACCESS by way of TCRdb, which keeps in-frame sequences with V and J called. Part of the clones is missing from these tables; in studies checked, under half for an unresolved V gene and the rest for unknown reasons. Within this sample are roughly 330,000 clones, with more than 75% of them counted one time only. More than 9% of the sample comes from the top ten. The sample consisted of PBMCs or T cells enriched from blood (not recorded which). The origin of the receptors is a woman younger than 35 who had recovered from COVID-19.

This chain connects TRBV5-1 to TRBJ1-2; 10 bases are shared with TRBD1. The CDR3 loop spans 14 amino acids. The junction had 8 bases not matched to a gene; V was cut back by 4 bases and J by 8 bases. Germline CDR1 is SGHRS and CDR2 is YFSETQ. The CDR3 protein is CASSRTGTGEGYTF. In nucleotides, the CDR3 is TGCGCCAGCAGCCGGACCGGGACAGGGGAAGGCTACACCTTC.

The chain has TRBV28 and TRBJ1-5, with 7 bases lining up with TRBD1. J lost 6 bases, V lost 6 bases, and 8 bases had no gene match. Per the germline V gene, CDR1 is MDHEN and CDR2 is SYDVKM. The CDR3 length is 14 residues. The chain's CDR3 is CASSRQGGGQPQHF. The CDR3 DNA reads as TGTGCCAGCAGCCGACAGGGTGGCGGTCAGCCCCAGCATTTT.

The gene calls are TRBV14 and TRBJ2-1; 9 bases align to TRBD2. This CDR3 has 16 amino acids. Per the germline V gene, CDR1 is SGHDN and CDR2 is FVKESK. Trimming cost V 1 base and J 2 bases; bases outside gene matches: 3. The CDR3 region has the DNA TGTGCCAGCAGCCAAGGCCCTAGCGGGGCCTACAATGAGCAGTTCTTC. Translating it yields CASSQGPSGAYNEQFF.

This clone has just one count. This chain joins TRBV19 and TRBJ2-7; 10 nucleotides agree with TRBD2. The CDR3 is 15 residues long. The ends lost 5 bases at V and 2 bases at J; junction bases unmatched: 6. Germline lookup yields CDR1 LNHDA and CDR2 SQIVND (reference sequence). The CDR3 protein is CASSLSGTSAYEQYF. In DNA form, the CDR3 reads TGTGCCAGTAGTCTATCCGGGACTAGCGCCTACGAGCAGTACTTC.

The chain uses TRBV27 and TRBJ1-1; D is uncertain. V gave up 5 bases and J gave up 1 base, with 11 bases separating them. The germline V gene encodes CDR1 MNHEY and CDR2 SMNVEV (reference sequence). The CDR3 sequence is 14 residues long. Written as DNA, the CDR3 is TGTGCCAGCAGTCCGGGAAAAGGGAACACTGAAGCTTTCTTT. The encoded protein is CASSPGKGNTEAFF.

The CDR3 here is CASSLQGTSGNTIYF. The CDR3 nucleotides are TGTGCCAGCAGTTTACAGGGGACCTCTGGAAACACCATATATTTT. V and J are TRBV27 and TRBJ1-3; TRBD1 might be the D (6 bases). CDR1 and CDR2 from the germline V gene are MNHEY and SMNVEV (reference sequence). The V end was cut by 2 bases, the J end by 0 bases, with 8 bases between. This CDR3 comprises 15 residues.

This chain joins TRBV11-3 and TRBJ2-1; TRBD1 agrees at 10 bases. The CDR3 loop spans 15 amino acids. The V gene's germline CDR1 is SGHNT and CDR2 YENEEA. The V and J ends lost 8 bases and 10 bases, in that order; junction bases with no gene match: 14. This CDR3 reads CASGPGQGLLGEQFF. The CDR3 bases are TGTGCCAGCGGTCCGGGACAGGGGCTATTGGGGGAGCAGTTCTTC.

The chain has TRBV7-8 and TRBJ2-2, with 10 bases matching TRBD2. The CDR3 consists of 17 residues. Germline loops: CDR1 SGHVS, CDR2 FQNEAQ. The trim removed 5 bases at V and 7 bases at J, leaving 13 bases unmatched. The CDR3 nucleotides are TGTGCCAGCAGCCAGGGACTCCGGACTAGCGGTCTCGGGGAGCTGTTTTTT. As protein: CASSQGLRTSGLGELFF.

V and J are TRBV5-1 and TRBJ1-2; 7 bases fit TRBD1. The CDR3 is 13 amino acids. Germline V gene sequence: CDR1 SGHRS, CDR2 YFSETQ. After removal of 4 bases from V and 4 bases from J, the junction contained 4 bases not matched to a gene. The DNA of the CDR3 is TGCGCCAGCAGCCCGGGACAGCTCTATGGCTACACCTTC. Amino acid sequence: CASSPGQLYGYTF. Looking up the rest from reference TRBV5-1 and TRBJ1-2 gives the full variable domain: KAGVTQTPRYLIKTRGQQVTLSCSPISGHRSVSWYQQTPGQGLQFLFEYFSETQRNKGNFPGRFSGRQFSNSRSEMNVSTLELGDSALYLCASSPGQLYGYTFGSGTRLTVV.

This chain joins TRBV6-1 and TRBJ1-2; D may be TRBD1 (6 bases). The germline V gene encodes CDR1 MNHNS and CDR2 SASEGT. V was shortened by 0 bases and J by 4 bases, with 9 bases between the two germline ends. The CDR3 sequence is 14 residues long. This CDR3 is CASSEADRSYGYTF. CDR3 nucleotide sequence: TGTGCCAGCAGTGAAGCGGACAGAAGCTATGGCTACACCTTC.

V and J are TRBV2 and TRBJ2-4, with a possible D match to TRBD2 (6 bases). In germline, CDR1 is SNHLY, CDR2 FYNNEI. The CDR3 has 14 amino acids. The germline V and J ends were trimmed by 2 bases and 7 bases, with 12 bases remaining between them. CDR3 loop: CASSEFAGSNIQYF. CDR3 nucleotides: TGTGCCAGCAGTGAATTCGCGGGGTCCAACATTCAGTACTTC.

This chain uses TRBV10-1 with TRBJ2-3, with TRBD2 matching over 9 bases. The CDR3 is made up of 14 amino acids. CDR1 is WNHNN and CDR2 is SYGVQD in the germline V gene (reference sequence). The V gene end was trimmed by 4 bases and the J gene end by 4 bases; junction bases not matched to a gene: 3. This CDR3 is CASSASGIPDTQYF. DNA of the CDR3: TGCGCCAGCAGTGCTAGCGGGATACCAGATACGCAGTATTTT.

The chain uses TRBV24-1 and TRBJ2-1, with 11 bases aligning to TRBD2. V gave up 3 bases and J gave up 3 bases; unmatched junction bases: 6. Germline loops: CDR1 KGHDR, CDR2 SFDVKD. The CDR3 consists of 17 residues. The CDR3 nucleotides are TGTGCCACCAGTGATGCCGGGACTAGCGGAGGCTACAATGAGCAGTTCTTC. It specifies CATSDAGTSGGYNEQFF.

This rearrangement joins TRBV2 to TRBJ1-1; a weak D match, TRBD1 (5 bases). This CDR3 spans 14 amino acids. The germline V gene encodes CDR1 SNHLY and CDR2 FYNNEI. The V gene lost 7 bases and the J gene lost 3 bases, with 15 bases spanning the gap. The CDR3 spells CASTTARADTEAFF. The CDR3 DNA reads TGTGCCAGCACAACCGCCAGGGCCGACACTGAAGCTTTCTTT.

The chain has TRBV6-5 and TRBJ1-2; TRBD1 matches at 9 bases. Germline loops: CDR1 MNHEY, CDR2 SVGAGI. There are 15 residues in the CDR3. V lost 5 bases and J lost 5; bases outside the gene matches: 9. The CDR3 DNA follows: TGTGCCAGCAGTCTCACAGGACAGGGGCTTTATGGCTACACCTTC. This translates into CASSLTGQGLYGYTF.

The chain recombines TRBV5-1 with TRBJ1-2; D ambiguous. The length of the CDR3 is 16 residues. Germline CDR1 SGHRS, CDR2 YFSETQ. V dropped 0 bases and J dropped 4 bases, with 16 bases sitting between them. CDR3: CASSLAPDPRGYGYTF. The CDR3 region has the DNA TGCGCCAGCAGCTTGGCCCCCGACCCCCGGGGCTATGGCTACACCTTC.

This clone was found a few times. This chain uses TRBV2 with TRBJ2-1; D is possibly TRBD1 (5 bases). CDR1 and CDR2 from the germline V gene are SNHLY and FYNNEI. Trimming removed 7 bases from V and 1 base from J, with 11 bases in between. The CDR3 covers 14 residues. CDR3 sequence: CASNWQGSYNEQFF. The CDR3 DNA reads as TGTGCCAGCAACTGGCAGGGTTCCTACAATGAGCAGTTCTTC.

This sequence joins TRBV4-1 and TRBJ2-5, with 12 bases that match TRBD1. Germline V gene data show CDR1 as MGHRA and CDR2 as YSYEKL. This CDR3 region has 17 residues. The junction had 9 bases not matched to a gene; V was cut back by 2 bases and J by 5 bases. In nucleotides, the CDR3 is TGCGCCAGCAGCCAATACTCCGGGACAGGGGGCAGGGAGACCCAGTACTTC. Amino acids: CASSQYSGTGGRETQYF.

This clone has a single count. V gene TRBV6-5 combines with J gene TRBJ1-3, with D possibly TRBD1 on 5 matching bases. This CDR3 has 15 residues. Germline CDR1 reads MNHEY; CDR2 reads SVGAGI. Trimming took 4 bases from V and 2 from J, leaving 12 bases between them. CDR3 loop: CASSSTGETGNTIYF. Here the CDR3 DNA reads TGTGCCAGCAGTTCCACGGGGGAAACTGGAAACACCATATATTTT.

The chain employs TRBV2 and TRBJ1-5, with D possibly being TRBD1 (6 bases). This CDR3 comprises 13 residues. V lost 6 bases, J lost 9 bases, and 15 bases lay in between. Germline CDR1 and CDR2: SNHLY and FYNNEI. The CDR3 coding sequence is TGTGCCAGCAGAGGGGGTCCCGAGGGGCCCCAGCATTTT. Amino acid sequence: CASRGGPEGPQHF.

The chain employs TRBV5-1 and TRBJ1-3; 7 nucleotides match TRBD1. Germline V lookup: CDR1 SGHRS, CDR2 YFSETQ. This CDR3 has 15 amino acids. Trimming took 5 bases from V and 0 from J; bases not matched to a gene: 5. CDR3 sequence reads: CASSPGQDSGNTIYF. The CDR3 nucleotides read TGCGCCAGCAGTCCCGGACAGGACTCTGGAAACACCATATATTTT. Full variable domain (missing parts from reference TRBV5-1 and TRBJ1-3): KAGVTQTPRYLIKTRGQQVTLSCSPISGHRSVSWYQQTPGQGLQFLFEYFSETQRNKGNFPGRFSGRQFSNSRSEMNVSTLELGDSALYLCASSPGQDSGNTIYFGEGSWLTVV.

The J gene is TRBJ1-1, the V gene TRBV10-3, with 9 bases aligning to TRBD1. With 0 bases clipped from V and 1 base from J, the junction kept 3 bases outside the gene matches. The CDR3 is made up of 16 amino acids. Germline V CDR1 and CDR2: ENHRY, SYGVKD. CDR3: CAISESLGQGNTEAFF. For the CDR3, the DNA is TGTGCCATCAGTGAGTCGTTGGGACAGGGGAACACTGAAGCTTTCTTT.

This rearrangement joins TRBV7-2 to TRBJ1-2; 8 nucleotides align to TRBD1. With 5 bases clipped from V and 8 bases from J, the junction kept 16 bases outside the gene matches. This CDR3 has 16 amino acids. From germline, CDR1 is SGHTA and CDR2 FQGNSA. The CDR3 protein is CASSPGQGLPSGGYTF. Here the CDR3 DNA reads TGTGCCAGCAGCCCCGGACAGGGACTACCCTCAGGGGGCTACACCTTC.

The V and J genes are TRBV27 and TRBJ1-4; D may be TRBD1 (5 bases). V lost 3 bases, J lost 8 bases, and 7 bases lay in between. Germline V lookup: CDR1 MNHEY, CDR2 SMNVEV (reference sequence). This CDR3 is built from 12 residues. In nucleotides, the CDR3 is TGTGCCAGCAGTTTTCCAGGGGAAAAACTGTTTTTT. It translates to CASSFPGEKLFF.

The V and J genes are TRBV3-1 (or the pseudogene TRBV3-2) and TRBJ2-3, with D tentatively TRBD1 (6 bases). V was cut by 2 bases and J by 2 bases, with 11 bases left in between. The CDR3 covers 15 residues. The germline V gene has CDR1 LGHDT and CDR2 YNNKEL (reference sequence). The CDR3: CASSQSYRDTDTQYF. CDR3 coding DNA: TGTGCCAGCAGCCAAAGCTACAGGGACACAGATACGCAGTATTTT.